This T cell receptor beta chain came from a study of blood T cells in healthy people across ages. General observations from the study: Age showed a roughly linear inverse relationship with TCR beta diversity per million T cells. Donors of long life had a larger count of naive CD4+ cells and greater diversity than aged donors.

The CDR3 consists of 14 residues. Germline CDR1 reads SGHTA; CDR2 reads FQGNSA. The germline V and J ends were trimmed by 4 bases and 7 bases, with 11 bases remaining between them. For the second PCR, which ran for about 6 to 11 cycles, a sample-barcoded 5' primer and a J-beta primer mix were used. The authors tagged each cDNA molecule using a template-switch adaptor with 12 random nucleotides. Using its own MiXCR run on the 5' RACE reads, TCRdb lists one record per CDR3 protein. The sample holds roughly 1,300,000 distinct CDR3 sequences, 55% to 75% seen once. The authors drew around 11 milliliters of peripheral blood from each donor. Remarks on this clonotype: Its target is not known.

V usage is TRBV7-2 and J usage is TRBJ1-6; D unresolved. Sequencing was performed on blood. The source is a man aged 18 to 30 in good health. The CDR3 sequence: CASSSILGNSPLHF. CDR3 nucleotide sequence: TGTGCCAGCAGCTCCATACTGGGGAATTCACCCCTCCACTTT. Drawing the rest from reference TRBV7-2 and TRBJ1-6, the complete variable domain is GAGVSQSPSNKVTEKGKDVELRCDPISGHTALYWYRQSLGQGLEFLIYFQGNSAPDKSGLPSDRFSAERTGGSVSTLTIQRTQQEDSAVYLCASSSILGNSPLHFGNGTRLTVT.